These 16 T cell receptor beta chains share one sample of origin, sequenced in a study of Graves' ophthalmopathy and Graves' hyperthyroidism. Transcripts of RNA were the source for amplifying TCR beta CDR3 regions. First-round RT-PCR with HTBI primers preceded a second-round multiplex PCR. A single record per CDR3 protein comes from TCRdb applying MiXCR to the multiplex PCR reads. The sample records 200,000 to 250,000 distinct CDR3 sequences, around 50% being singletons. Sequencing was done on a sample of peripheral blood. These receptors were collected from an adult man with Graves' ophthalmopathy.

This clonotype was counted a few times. Here the CDR3 DNA reads TGCGCCAGCAGCCAAGGCGGAGGCGGACAGGGACGCGAGACCCAGTACTTC. Protein sequence: CASSQGGGGQGRETQYF. This sequence joins TRBV4-1 and TRBJ2-5; the match to TRBD1 covers 8 bases. V gave up 1 base and J gave up 5 bases; unmatched junction bases: 12. Per the germline V gene, CDR1 is MGHRA and CDR2 is YSYEKL. The CDR3 has 17 amino acids.

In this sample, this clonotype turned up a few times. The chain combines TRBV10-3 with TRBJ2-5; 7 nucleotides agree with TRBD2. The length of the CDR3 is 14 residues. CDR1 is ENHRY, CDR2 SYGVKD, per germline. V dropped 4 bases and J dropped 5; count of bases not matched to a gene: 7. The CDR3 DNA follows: TGTGCCATCAGTGCCTCGGGGGGTCAGGAGACCCAGTACTTC. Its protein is CAISASGGQETQYF.

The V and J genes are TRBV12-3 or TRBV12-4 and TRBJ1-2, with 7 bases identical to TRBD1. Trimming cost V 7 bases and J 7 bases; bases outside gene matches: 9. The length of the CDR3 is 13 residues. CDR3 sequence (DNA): TGTGCCAGCAACTCCGACAGGGTCGGTGGCTACACCTTC. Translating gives CASNSDRVGGYTF.

CDR3 loop: CASSSIAGGFTEAFF. CDR3 coding DNA: TGTGCCAGTAGTTCCATAGCGGGGGGGTTCACTGAAGCTTTCTTT. V gene TRBV19 combines with J gene TRBJ1-1, with a tentative D call TRBD1 (5 bases). CDR1 is LNHDA and CDR2 is SQIVND in the germline V gene (reference sequence). The V end lost 5 bases, the J end lost 4 bases, and 17 bases lay between the germline ends. There are 15 residues in the CDR3. Based on the CDR3 plus reference TRBV19 and TRBJ1-1, the full variable domain is DGGITQSPKYLFRKEGQNVTLSCEQNLNHDAMYWYRQDPGQGLRLIYYSQIVNDFQKGDIAEGYSVSREKKESFPLTVTSAQKNPTAFYLCASSSIAGGFTEAFFGQGTRLTVV.

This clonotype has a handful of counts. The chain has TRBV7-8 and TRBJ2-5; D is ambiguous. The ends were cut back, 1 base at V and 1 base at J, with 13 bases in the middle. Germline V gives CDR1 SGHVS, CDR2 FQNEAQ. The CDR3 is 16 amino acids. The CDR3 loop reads CASSLERWRIQETQYF. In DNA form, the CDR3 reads TGTGCCAGCAGCTTAGAGAGGTGGCGGATCCAAGAGACCCAGTACTTC.

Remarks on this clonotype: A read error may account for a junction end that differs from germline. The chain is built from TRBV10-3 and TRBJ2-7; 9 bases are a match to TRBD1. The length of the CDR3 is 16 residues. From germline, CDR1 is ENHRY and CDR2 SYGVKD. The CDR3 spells CASSRQPVGTGFGQYF. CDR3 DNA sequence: TGTGCCAGCAGTCGCCAACCAGTCGGGACAGGGTTCGGGCAGTACTTC.

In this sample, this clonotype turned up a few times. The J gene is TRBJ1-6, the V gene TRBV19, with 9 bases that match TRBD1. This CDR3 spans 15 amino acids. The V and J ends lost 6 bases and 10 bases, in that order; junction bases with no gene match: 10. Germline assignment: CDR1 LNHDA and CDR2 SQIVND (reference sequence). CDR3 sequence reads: CASRLQGAIGSPLHF. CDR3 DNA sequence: TGTGCCAGTAGACTACAGGGGGCTATTGGATCACCCCTCCACTTT. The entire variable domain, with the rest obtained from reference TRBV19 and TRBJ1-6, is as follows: DGGITQSPKYLFRKEGQNVTLSCEQNLNHDAMYWYRQDPGQGLRLIYYSQIVNDFQKGDIAEGYSVSREKKESFPLTVTSAQKNPTAFYLCASRLQGAIGSPLHFGNGTRLTVT.

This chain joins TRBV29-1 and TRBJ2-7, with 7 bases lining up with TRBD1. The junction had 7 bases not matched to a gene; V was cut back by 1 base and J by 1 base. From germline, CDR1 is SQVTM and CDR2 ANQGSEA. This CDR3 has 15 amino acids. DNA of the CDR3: TGCAGCGTTGAAGGGGGGTGGGACAGATCCTACGAGCAGTACTTC. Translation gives CSVEGGWDRSYEQYF.

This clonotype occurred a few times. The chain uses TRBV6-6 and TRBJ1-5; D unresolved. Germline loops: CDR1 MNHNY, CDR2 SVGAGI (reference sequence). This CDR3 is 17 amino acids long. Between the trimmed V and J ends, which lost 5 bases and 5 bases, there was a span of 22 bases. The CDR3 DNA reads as TGTGCCAGCAGTCACGGTCTCGCGCAAGTAGGCGATCAGCCCCAGCATTTT. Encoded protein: CASSHGLAQVGDQPQHF.

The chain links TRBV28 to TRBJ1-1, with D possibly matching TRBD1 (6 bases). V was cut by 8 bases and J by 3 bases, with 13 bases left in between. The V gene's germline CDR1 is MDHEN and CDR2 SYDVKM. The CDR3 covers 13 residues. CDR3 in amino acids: CASFRGRDTEAFF. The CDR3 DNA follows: TGTGCCAGCTTCAGGGGTAGGGACACTGAAGCTTTCTTT.

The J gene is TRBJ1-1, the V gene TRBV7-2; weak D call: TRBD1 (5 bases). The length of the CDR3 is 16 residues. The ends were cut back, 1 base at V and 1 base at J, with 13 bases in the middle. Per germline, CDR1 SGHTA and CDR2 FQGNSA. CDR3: CASSLGQGFTNTEAFF. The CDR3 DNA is TGTGCCAGCAGCTTAGGCCAGGGCTTTACGAACACTGAAGCTTTCTTT.

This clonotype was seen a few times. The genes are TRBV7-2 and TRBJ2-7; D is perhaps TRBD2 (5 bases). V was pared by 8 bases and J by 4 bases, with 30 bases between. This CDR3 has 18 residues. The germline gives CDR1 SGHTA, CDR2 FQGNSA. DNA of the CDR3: TGTGCCAGCGGACTCCCTCGCGGTGGCCATGGCACGACTTACGAGCAGTACTTC. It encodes CASGLPRGGHGTTYEQYF. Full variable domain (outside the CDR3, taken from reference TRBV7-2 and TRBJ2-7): GAGVSQSPSNKVTEKGKDVELRCDPISGHTALYWYRQSLGQGLEFLIYFQGNSAPDKSGLPSDRFSAERTGGSVSTLTIQRTQQEDSAVYLCASGLPRGGHGTTYEQYFGPGTRLTVT.

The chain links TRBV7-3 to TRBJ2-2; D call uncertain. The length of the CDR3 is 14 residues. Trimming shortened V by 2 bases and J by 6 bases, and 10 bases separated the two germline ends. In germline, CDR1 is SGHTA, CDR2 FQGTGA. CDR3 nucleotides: TGTGCCAGCAGCTTAGGTCCGTCGTCCGGGGAGCTGTTTTTT. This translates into CASSLGPSSGELFF.

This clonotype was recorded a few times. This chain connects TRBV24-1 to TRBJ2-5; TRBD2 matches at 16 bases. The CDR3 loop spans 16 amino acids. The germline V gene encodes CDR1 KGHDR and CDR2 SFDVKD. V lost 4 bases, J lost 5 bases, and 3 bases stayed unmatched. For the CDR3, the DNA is TGTGCCACCAGTGACCCGGGACTAGCGGGGGGGGAGACCCAGTACTTC. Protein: CATSDPGLAGGETQYF.

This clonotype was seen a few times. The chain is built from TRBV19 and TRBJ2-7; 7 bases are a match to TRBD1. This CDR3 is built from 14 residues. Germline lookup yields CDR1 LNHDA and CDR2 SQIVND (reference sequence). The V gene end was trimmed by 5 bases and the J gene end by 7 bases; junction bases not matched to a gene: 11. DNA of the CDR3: TGTGCCAGTAGTCCGTGGGACAGCATGGGGGAGCAGTACTTC. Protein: CASSPWDSMGEQYF.

The CDR3 region is CSAQDRGFYEQYF. DNA for the CDR3: TGCAGTGCTCAGGACAGGGGCTTCTACGAGCAGTACTTC. The V gene is TRBV20-1, the J gene TRBJ2-7; 9 nucleotides agree with TRBD1. The CDR3 consists of 13 residues. From germline, CDR1 is DFQATT and CDR2 SNEGSKA (reference sequence). V shed 5 bases and J 3 bases; nucleotides not matched to a gene: 5.